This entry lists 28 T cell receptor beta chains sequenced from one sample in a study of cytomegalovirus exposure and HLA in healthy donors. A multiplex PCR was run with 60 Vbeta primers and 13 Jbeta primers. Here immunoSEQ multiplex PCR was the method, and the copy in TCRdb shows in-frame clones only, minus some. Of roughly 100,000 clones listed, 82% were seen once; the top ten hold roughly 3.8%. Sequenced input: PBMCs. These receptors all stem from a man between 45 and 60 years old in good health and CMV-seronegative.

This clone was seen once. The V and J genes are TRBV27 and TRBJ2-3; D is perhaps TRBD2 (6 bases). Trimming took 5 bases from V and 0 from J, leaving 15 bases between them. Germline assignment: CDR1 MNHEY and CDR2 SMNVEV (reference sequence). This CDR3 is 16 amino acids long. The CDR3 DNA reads TGTGCCAGCAGTCCCCCCCTAGCGCCTAGCACAGATACGCAGTATTTT. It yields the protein CASSPPLAPSTDTQYF.

The CDR3 region has the DNA TGTGCCAGCGGGGGCCAGGGCAACTATGGCTACACCTTC. Translation gives CASGGQGNYGYTF. The chain is built from TRBV2 and TRBJ1-2; possibly TRBD1 for D (6 bases). The CDR3 is 13 residues long. The V gene lost 8 bases and the J gene lost 2 bases, with 12 bases spanning the gap. Germline values: CDR1 SNHLY, CDR2 FYNNEI.

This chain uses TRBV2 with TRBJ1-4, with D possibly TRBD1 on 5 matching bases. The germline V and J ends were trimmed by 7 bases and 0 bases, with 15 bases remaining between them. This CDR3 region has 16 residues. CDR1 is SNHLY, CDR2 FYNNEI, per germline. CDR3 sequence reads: CASKRRQLATNEKLFF. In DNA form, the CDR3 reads TGTGCCAGCAAGAGGAGACAGCTAGCAACTAATGAAAAACTGTTTTTT.

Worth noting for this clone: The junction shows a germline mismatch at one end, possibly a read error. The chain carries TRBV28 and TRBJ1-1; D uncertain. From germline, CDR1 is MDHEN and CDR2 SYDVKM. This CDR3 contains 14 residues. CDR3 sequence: CASRASQVKTEAFF. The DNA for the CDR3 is TGTGCCAGCAGGGCGAGCCAGGTGAAAACTGAAGCTTTCTTT. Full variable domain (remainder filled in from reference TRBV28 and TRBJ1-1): DVKVTQSSRYLVKRTGEKVFLECVQDMDHENMFWYRQDPGLGLRLIYFSYDVKMKEKGDIPEGYSVSREKKERFSLILESASTNQTSMYLCASRASQVKTEAFFGQGTRLTVV.

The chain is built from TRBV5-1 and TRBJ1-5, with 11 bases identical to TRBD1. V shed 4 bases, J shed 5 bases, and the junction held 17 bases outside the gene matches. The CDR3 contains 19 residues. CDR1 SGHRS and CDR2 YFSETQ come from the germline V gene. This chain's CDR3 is CASSLVPGQGGRPDQPQHF. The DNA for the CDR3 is TGCGCCAGCAGCCTAGTCCCGGGACAGGGGGGCCGGCCGGATCAGCCCCAGCATTTT.

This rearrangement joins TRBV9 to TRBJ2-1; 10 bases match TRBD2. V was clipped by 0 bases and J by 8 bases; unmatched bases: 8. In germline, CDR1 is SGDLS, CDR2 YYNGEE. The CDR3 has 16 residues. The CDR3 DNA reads TGTGCCAGCAGCGTAGAAGCTAGCGGGAGCAAGGATGAGCAGTTCTTC. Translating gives CASSVEASGSKDEQFF.

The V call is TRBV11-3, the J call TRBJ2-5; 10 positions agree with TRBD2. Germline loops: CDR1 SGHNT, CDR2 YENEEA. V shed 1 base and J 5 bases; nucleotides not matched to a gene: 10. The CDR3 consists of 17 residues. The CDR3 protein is CASSLGTSGPNTETQYF. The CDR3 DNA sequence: TGTGCCAGCAGCTTAGGGACTAGCGGTCCCAACACGGAGACCCAGTACTTC.

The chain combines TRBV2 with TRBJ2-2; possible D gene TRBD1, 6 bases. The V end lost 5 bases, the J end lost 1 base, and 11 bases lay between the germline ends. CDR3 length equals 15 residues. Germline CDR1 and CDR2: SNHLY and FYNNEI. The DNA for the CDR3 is TGTGCCAGCAGTCCCATGGGACAGAACACCGGGGAGCTGTTTTTT. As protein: CASSPMGQNTGELFF.

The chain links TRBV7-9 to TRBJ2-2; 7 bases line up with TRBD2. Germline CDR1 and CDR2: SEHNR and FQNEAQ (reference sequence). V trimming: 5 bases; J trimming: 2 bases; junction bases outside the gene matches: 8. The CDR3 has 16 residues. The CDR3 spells CASSASGGSNTGELFF. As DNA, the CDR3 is TGTGCCAGCAGCGCCTCGGGCGGGAGCAACACCGGGGAGCTGTTTTTT.

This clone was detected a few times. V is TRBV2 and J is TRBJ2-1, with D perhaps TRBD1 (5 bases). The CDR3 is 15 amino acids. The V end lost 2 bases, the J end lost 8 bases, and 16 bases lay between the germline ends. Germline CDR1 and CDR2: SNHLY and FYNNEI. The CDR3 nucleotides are TGTGCCAGCAGTGAAAGGAAGGGGATTACGCATGAGCAGTTCTTC. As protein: CASSERKGITHEQFF.

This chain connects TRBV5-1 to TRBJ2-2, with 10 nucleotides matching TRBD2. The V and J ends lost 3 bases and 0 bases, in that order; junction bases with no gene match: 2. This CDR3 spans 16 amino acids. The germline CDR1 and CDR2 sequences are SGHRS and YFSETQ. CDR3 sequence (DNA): TGCGCCAGCAGCTCCGGACTAGCGGCGAACACCGGGGAGCTGTTTTTT. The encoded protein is CASSSGLAANTGELFF.

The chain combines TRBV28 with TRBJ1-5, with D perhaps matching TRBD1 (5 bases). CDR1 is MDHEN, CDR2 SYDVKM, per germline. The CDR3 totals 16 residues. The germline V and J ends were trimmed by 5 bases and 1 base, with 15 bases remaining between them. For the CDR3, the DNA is TGTGCCAGCAGTCCTTCGGGGGGAGGGAGCAATCAGCCCCAGCATTTT. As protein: CASSPSGGGSNQPQHF.

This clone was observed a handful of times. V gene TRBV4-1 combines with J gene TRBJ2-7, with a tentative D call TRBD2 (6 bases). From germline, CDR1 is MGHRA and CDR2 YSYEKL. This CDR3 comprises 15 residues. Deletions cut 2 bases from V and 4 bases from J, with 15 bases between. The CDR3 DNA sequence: TGCGCCAGCAGCCAACTAGCGCGTACGGATTACGAGCAGTACTTC. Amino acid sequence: CASSQLARTDYEQYF.

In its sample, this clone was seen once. DNA for the CDR3: TGTGCCAGCAGCTTACATACAGGTGTTCGAGATACGCAGTATTTT. Amino acid sequence: CASSLHTGVRDTQYF. The gene calls are TRBV7-2 and TRBJ2-3, with a tentative D call TRBD1 (5 bases). This CDR3 comprises 15 residues. The germline V and J ends were trimmed by 2 bases and 5 bases, with 14 bases remaining between them. The germline V gene has CDR1 SGHTA and CDR2 FQGNSA.

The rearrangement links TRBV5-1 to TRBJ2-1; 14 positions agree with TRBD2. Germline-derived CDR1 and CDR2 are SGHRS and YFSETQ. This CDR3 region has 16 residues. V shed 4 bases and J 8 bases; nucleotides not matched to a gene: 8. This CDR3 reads CASSPGTSGRVYEQFF. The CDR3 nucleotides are TGCGCCAGCAGCCCGGGGACTAGCGGGAGAGTATATGAGCAGTTCTTC.

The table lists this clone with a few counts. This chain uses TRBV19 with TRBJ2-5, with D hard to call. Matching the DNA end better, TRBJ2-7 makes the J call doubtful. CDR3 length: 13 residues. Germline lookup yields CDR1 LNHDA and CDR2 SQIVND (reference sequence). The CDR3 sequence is CATTPRSSYEQYF. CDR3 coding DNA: TGTGCCACCACCCCAAGAAGTTCCTACGAGCAGTACTTC.

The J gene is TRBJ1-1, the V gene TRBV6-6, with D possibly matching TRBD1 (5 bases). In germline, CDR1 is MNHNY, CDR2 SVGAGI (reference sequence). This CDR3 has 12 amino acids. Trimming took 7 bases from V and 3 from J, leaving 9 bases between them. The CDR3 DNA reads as TGTGCCAGCAAACAGGTGGACACTGAAGCTTTCTTT. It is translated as CASKQVDTEAFF.

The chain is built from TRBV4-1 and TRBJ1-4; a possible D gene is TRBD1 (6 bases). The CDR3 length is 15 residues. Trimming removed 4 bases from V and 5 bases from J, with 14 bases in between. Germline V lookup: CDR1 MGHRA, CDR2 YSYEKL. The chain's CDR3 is CASSPSRGYNEKLFF. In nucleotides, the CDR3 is TGCGCCAGCAGCCCCAGCAGGGGTTACAATGAAAAACTGTTTTTT.

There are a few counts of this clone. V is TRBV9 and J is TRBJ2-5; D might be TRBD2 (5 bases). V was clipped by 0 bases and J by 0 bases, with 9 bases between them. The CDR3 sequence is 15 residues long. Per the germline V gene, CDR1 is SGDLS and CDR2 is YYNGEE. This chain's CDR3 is CASSVDARDQETQYF. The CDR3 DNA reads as TGTGCCAGCAGCGTAGATGCGAGGGACCAAGAGACCCAGTACTTC.

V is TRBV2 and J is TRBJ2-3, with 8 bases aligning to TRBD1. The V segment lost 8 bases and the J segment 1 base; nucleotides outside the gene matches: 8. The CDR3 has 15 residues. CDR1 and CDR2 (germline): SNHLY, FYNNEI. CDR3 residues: CASSQGDRGTDTQYF. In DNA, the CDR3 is TGTGCCAGCTCACAGGGGGATCGTGGCACAGATACGCAGTATTTT.

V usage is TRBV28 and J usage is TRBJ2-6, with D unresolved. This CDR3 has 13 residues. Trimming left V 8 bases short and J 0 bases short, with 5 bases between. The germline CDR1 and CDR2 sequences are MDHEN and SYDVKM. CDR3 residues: CASVASGANVLTF. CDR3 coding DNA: TGTGCCAGCGTAGCCTCTGGGGCCAACGTCCTGACTTTC.

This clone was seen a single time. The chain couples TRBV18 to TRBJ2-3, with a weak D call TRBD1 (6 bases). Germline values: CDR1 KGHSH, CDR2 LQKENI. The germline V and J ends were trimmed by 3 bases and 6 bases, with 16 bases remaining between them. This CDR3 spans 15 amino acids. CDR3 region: CASSPEQGWFDTQYF. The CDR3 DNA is TGTGCCAGCTCACCCGAACAGGGATGGTTCGATACGCAGTATTTT.

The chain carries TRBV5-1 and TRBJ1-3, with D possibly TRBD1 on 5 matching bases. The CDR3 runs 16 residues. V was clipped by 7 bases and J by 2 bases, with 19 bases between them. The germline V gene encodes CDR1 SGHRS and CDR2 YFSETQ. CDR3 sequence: CASALSSGDPGNTIYF. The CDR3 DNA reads TGCGCCAGCGCGCTAAGTTCGGGGGACCCTGGAAACACCATATATTTT.

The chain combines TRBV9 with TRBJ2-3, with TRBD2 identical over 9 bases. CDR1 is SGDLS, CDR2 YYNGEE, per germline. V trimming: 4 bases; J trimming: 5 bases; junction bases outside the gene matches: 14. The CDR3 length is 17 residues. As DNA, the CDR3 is TGTGCCAGCAGCCCACACGCGTCAGCGGGGGGAGGAGATACGCAGTATTTT. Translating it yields CASSPHASAGGGDTQYF. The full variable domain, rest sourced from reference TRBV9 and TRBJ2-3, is DSGVTQTPKHLITATGQRVTLRCSPRSGDLSVYWYQQSLDQGLQFLIQYYNGEERAKGNILERFSAQQFPDLHSELNLSSLELGDSALYFCASSPHASAGGGDTQYFGPGTRLTVL.

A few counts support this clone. CDR3 sequence (DNA): TGTGCCAGCAGTCCCTTTATGACAGACTCCTATGGCTACACCTTC. This gives the protein CASSPFMTDSYGYTF. The V and J genes are TRBV28 and TRBJ1-2, with D maybe TRBD1 (5 bases). Trimming took 5 bases from V and 4 from J, leaving 17 bases between them. Germline CDR1 MDHEN, CDR2 SYDVKM. The CDR3 runs 15 residues.

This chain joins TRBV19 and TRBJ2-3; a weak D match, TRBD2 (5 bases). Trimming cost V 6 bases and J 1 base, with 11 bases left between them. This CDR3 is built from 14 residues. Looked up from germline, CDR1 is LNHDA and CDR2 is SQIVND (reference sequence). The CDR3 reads CASSLGMGTDTQYF. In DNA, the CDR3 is TGTGCCAGTAGCCTCGGGATGGGCACAGATACGCAGTATTTT.

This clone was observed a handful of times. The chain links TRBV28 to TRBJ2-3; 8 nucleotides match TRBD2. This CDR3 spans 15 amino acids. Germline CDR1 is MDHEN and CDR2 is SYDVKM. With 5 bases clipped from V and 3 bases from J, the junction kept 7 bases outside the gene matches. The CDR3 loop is CASSREGRDTDTQYF. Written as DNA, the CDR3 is TGTGCCAGCAGTCGGGAGGGCCGGGATACAGATACGCAGTATTTT. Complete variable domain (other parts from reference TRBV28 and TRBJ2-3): DVKVTQSSRYLVKRTGEKVFLECVQDMDHENMFWYRQDPGLGLRLIYFSYDVKMKEKGDIPEGYSVSREKKERFSLILESASTNQTSMYLCASSREGRDTDTQYFGPGTRLTVL.

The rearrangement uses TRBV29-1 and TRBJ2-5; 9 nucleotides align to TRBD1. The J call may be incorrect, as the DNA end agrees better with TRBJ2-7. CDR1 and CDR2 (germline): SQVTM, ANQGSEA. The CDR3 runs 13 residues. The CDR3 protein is CSVVQGAGGEQYF. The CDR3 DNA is TGCAGCGTTGTACAGGGGGCAGGGGGCGAGCAGTACTTC.